This TCR beta chain was obtained from a study of T cells in women clearing cervical HPV infection. Study at large: Case blood was drawn when the lesion was first found; control blood after infection became undetectable. General study results and limits: It is unknown whether associations predate infection; no effector/memory or HPV-specific sorting. Cases and controls were distinguished at AUC about 0.79 by richness and V genes.

V shed 2 bases, J shed 0 bases, and the junction held 11 bases outside the gene matches. CDR1 is SGHRS and CDR2 is YFSETQ in the germline V gene. The CDR3 consists of 18 residues. Comments on this clone: Its antigen is not identified. The read ends 3 residues shy of where the CDR3 ends; the end is completed using the germline J gene.

The table came from immunoSEQ multiplex PCR; TCRdb's copy has only in-frame clones and leaves some out. The repertoire shows under 20,000 clones; the top ten hold about 15%. This TCR was recovered from a woman between 18 and 69 years old with a cervical HPV16 infection that either progressed to CIN3+ or cleared (not recorded which). The sequenced sample was blood buffy coat. The V gene is TRBV5-1, the J gene TRBJ2-7; TRBD1 agrees at 10 bases. CDR3 DNA (partial): TGCGCCAGCAGCTTAACCGGGACAGGGGCTATTCTCTCCTACGAG. Translation: CASSLTGTGAILSYE. The entire CDR3 reads CASSLTGTGAILSYEQYF.